One sample yielded the 24 T cell receptor beta chains listed below, sequenced in a study of somatic mutations in cytotoxic T cells in rheumatoid arthritis. Clones were sequenced by immunoSEQ multiplex PCR, and TCRdb holds only the in-frame ones, with some missing. The table shows approximately 5,500 clones, with approximately 80% occurring only once. The sequenced sample consisted of CD8+ T cells sorted from blood. The receptors were gathered from an adult with rheumatoid arthritis.

This clone turned up a few times. The V call is TRBV19, the J call TRBJ2-7; the D gene could be TRBD1 or TRBD2 (5 bases each). V was trimmed by 6 bases and J by 6 bases, leaving 9 bases between them. This CDR3 has 11 amino acids. Germline assignment: CDR1 LNHDA and CDR2 SQIVND (reference sequence). The CDR3 bases are TGTGCCAGTAGACGGGGCCTCGAGCAGTACTTC. The encoded protein is CASRRGLEQYF.

The chain combines TRBV10-1 with TRBJ2-7, with a weak D call TRBD2 (5 bases). This CDR3 is built from 14 residues. Trimming pared 4 bases from V and 7 bases from J, leaving 17 bases between. Germline V CDR1 and CDR2: WNHNN, SYGVQD (reference sequence). This CDR3 reads CASSAKGDPREQYF. The DNA of the CDR3 is TGCGCCAGCAGTGCCAAGGGAGATCCTAGAGAGCAGTACTTC.

This CDR3 reads CASSQDTSSTDTQYF. CDR3 coding DNA: TGCGCCAGCAGCCAGGACACATCTAGCACAGATACGCAGTATTTT. The chain links TRBV4-1 to TRBJ2-3, with D possibly being TRBD1 (5 bases). The CDR3 spans 15 residues. Germline V CDR1 and CDR2: MGHRA, YSYEKL. V was shortened by 3 bases and J by 0 bases, with 10 bases between the two germline ends.

Notes on this clone: Germline is not matched at one junction end, which may reflect a read error. The chain combines TRBV6-1 with TRBJ2-7; tentatively, D is TRBD2 (7 bases). Per the germline V gene, CDR1 is MNHNS and CDR2 is SASEGT. The CDR3 contains 15 residues. CDR3 loop: CAGSEMRGGLYEQYF. The CDR3 DNA reads TGTGCCGGCAGTGAAATGAGGGGGGGCCTCTACGAGCAGTACTTC.

The rearrangement links TRBV4-1 to TRBJ1-2; no firm D call. CDR1 is MGHRA and CDR2 is YSYEKL in the germline V gene. CDR3 size: 12 residues. Trimming took 4 bases from V and 2 from J, leaving 5 bases between them. CDR3 sequence (DNA): TGCGCCAGCAGCCTGGGGAACTATGGCTACACCTTC. As protein: CASSLGNYGYTF.

This chain joins TRBV5-6 and TRBJ2-2; possibly TRBD1 for D (5 bases). V lost 0 bases, J lost 7 bases, and 16 bases lay in between. Germline CDR1 and CDR2: SGHDT and YYEEEE. This CDR3 contains 16 residues. CDR3 DNA sequence: TGTGCCAGCAGCTTGGTTTCAGGTTTGGGGCTCGGGGAGCTGTTTTTT. This gives the protein CASSLVSGLGLGELFF.

The rearrangement joins TRBV27 to TRBJ1-5; D gene unclear. Trimming stripped 5 bases from V and 7 bases from J, with 12 bases between. Germline CDR1 reads MNHEY; CDR2 reads SMNVEV (reference sequence). The CDR3 sequence is 13 residues long. CDR3 DNA: TGTGCCAGCAGTCCCTTTGTGAACCAGCCCCAGCATTTT. Translating gives CASSPFVNQPQHF.

This chain links TRBV29-1 with TRBJ2-1; D gene uncertain. The germline V gene encodes CDR1 SQVTM and CDR2 ANQGSEA. The length of the CDR3 is 13 residues. Trimming stripped 4 bases from V and 1 base from J, with 8 bases between. The CDR3 loop reads CSVVGESYNEQFF. As DNA, the CDR3 is TGCAGCGTTGTAGGCGAATCCTACAATGAGCAGTTCTTC.

The chain links TRBV4-3 to TRBJ2-7; D is undetermined. Trimming pared 2 bases from V and 2 bases from J, leaving 10 bases between. CDR3 size: 14 residues. CDR1 is LGHNA and CDR2 is YSLEER in the germline V gene. The CDR3 here is CASSQYTTTYEQYF. CDR3 nucleotides: TGCGCCAGCAGCCAATATACTACAACCTACGAGCAGTACTTC.

The chain is built from TRBV5-5 and TRBJ1-2; D may be TRBD1 (5 bases). Germline lookup yields CDR1 SGHKS and CDR2 YYEKEE (reference sequence). Trimming took 2 bases from V and 2 from J, leaving 25 bases between them. The CDR3 runs 19 residues. CDR3 in DNA: TGTGCCAGCAGCTTCAATGTACCTGGTTTGAAGGGGTTCAACTATGGCTACACCTTC. It yields the protein CASSFNVPGLKGFNYGYTF.

The chain recombines TRBV10-2 with TRBJ2-1; D call uncertain. The CDR3 contains 13 residues. From germline, CDR1 is WSHSY and CDR2 SAAADI. V was shortened by 4 bases and J by 6 bases, with 10 bases between the two germline ends. CDR3 DNA sequence: TGCGCCAGCAGTGTCACAGTTCTCAATGAGCAGTTCTTC. Protein product: CASSVTVLNEQFF.

V usage is TRBV6-4 and J usage is TRBJ2-2, with 9 nucleotides matching TRBD2. Germline lookup yields CDR1 MRHNA and CDR2 SNTAGT. The CDR3 is 15 residues long. Trimming cost V 2 bases and J 4 bases; bases outside gene matches: 2. CDR3 coding DNA: TGTGCCAGCAGTGACGTACTAGCGGGCACCGGGGAGCTGTTTTTT. It encodes CASSDVLAGTGELFF.

V gene TRBV18 combines with J gene TRBJ2-7; TRBD1 matches 7 bases. This CDR3 comprises 15 residues. CDR1 and CDR2 (germline): KGHSH, LQKENI. V was pared by 0 bases and J by 2 bases, with 4 bases of the junction left unmatched. The CDR3: CASSPPIQGAYEQYF. CDR3 nucleotides: TGTGCCAGCTCACCACCGATTCAGGGGGCCTACGAGCAGTACTTC.

The rearrangement links TRBV7-9 to TRBJ1-2; D is unclear. The CDR3 consists of 12 residues. In germline, CDR1 is SEHNR, CDR2 FQNEAQ (reference sequence). V was cut by 6 bases and J by 8 bases, with 13 bases left in between. CDR3 loop: CASSLLVGGYTF. The DNA of the CDR3 is TGTGCCAGCAGTCTTCTCGTAGGCGGCTACACCTTC.

The V and J genes are TRBV7-6 and TRBJ2-5, with D perhaps TRBD1 or TRBD2 (6 bases each). The germline CDR1 and CDR2 sequences are SGHVS and FNYEAQ. The CDR3 sequence is 14 residues long. Deletions cut 1 base from V and 5 bases from J, with 11 bases between. The CDR3 reads CASSLVGGSETQYF. The CDR3 region has the DNA TGTGCCAGCAGCTTAGTCGGGGGCTCCGAGACCCAGTACTTC.

V usage is TRBV5-1 and J usage is TRBJ1-2; D gene ambiguous. This CDR3 has 17 residues. Germline CDR1 reads SGHRS; CDR2 reads YFSETQ. Trimming stripped 0 bases from V and 4 bases from J, with 19 bases between. In DNA, the CDR3 is TGCGCCAGCAGCTTGGGGCACGGGGAGGGATGGCCCTATGGCTACACCTTC. Amino acids: CASSLGHGEGWPYGYTF.

This clone came up a few times. The chain joins TRBV7-2 to TRBJ2-7; D gene unclear. Germline-derived CDR1 and CDR2 are SGHTA and FQGNSA. V lost 5 bases and J lost 3, with 8 bases in between. CDR3 length: 12 residues. The CDR3 sequence is CASSLNGYEQYF. In DNA form, the CDR3 reads TGTGCCAGCAGCCTGAATGGCTACGAGCAGTACTTC.

The chain is built from TRBV2 and TRBJ2-3; D ambiguous. The germline V gene encodes CDR1 SNHLY and CDR2 FYNNEI. Trimming removed 6 bases from V and 4 bases from J, with 14 bases in between. The CDR3 contains 14 residues. This CDR3 reads CASSDDLMADTQYF. CDR3 DNA: TGTGCCAGCAGCGACGACCTGATGGCAGATACGCAGTATTTT.

This chain links TRBV28 with TRBJ1-5; 8 positions match TRBD1. V gave up 3 bases and J gave up 0 bases; unmatched junction bases: 4. The CDR3 extends over 16 amino acids. Germline CDR1 MDHEN, CDR2 SYDVKM. DNA for the CDR3: TGTGCCAGCAGTTTTCCGACAGGGGCTAGCAATCAGCCCCAGCATTTT. Protein: CASSFPTGASNQPQHF. The full variable domain, its missing parts supplied by reference TRBV28 and TRBJ1-5, is DVKVTQSSRYLVKRTGEKVFLECVQDMDHENMFWYRQDPGLGLRLIYFSYDVKMKEKGDIPEGYSVSREKKERFSLILESASTNQTSMYLCASSFPTGASNQPQHFGDGTRLSIL.

This chain uses TRBV4-3 with TRBJ1-5; no clear D gene. Looked up from germline, CDR1 is LGHNA and CDR2 is YSLEER. CDR3 length: 17 amino acids. Deletions cut 0 bases from V and 3 bases from J, with 15 bases between. This chain's CDR3 is CASSQDWATGSNQPQHF. CDR3 in DNA: TGCGCCAGCAGCCAAGATTGGGCGACCGGGTCCAATCAGCCCCAGCATTTT.

This chain connects TRBV4-1 to TRBJ1-4; D not certain. V was cut by 6 bases and J by 4 bases, with 21 bases left in between. This CDR3 comprises 17 residues. Per germline, CDR1 MGHRA and CDR2 YSYEKL. The DNA of the CDR3 is TGCGCCAGCAGGTCCCTGGGTCCGGGTCTAGATAATGAAAAACTGTTTTTT. Amino acid sequence: CASRSLGPGLDNEKLFF.

The sample holds a few counts of this clone. The chain couples TRBV5-1 to TRBJ2-7; D remains ambiguous. CDR3 length: 12 residues. Germline V gives CDR1 SGHRS, CDR2 YFSETQ. V lost 0 bases to trimming and J lost 12 bases, with 13 bases between them. DNA of the CDR3: TGCGCCAGCAGCTTGGAGGGAAACAGAGTGTACTTC. Translation gives CASSLEGNRVYF.

The CDR3 sequence: CASSKAGQANYGYTF. The CDR3 coding sequence is TGTGCCAGTAGTAAGGCCGGACAGGCTAACTATGGCTACACCTTC. The genes are TRBV19 and TRBJ1-2, with TRBD1 identical over 7 bases. Germline CDR1 is LNHDA and CDR2 is SQIVND (reference sequence). CDR3 length equals 15 residues. With 4 bases clipped from V and 0 bases from J, the junction kept 5 bases outside the gene matches.

The rearrangement joins TRBV23-1 to TRBJ2-2; 8 bases line up with TRBD1. TRBV23-1 is assigned to the ORF class and has an uncertain function. The CDR3 extends over 14 amino acids. Trimming removed 7 bases from V and 3 bases from J; junction bases left unmatched: 4. The CDR3 region has the DNA TGCGCCAGCACCCCGACAGGGGACACCGGGGAGCTGTTTTTT. Protein: CASTPTGDTGELFF.